The clone carrying this T cell receptor beta chain was picked up a small number of times. From the 5' RACE reads, TCRdb called clonotypes with MiXCR, one entry per CDR3 protein. The repertoire includes 200,000 or so distinct CDR3 sequences, roughly 24% of them detected once, and approximately 6.6% sits in the top ten. Germline loops: CDR1 SGHTA, CDR2 FQGNSA. The CDR3 spans 13 residues. The V gene lost 0 bases and the J gene lost 14 bases, with 15 bases spanning the gap. The data were obtained in a study of CD8 T cells in ankylosing spondylitis. V is TRBV7-2 and J is TRBJ2-3; unclear D gene. Sequenced: blood, either unsorted or a sorted T cell fraction (not recorded which). This receptor was identified in a male donor with ankylosing spondylitis or in good health (not recorded which). CDR3 coding DNA: TGTGCCAGCAGCTTAGCGCAAGGCGGCGCAGGGTATTTT. This translates into CASSLAQGGAGYF.